This T cell receptor beta chain appears in the sequencing data of a study of shared clonotypes between healthy human individuals. At the level of the study: Each donor's CD8 memory used one plate, CD8 naive two, each CD4 subset three. Study-wide results and caveats: Larger estimated richness was generally recorded for naive subsets relative to memory subsets. The represented genetic and exposure-history diversity was limited by the small number of donors. Rarefaction exposed incomplete sorted-subset sequencing despite large depth.

Naive CD8 cells, CD45RO-negative and positively selected for CCR7, excluded terminally differentiated effector memory CD45RA+ cells. Of note for this clone: The antigen is unknown.

Sequencing was performed with immunoSEQ multiplex PCR; in TCRdb, only in-frame clones are kept and a portion is missing. This table has about 610,000 clones, approximately 96% appearing once. CDR1 and CDR2 from the germline V gene are SQVTM and ANQGSEA. The CDR3 length is 13 residues. Unmatched junction bases numbered 7, after V lost 6 bases and J lost 4 bases. V usage is TRBV29-1 and J usage is TRBJ1-2, with 8 positions matching TRBD1. This TCR was sampled from a woman aged 25 to 39 in good health. The sample was naive CD8+ T cells sorted from blood. Here the CDR3 DNA reads TGCAGCGTCCCCTCGGGGACAGGCTATGGCTACACCTTC. As protein: CSVPSGTGYGYTF.